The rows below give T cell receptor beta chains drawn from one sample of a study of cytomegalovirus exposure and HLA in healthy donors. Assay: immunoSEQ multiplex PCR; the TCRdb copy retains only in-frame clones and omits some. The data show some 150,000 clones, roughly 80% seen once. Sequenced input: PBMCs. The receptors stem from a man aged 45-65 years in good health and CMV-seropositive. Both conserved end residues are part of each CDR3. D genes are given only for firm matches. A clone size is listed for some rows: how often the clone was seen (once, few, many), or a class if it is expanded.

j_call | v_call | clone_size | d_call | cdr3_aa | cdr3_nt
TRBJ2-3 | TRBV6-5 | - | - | CASSYLRGPDTQYF | TGTGCCAGCAGTTACTTGCGGGGGCCAGATACGCAGTATTTT
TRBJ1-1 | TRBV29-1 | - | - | CSVEQVKDTEAFF | TGCAGCGTTGAACAGGTAAAGGACACTGAAGCTTTCTTT
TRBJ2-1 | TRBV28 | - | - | CASSLHRGYNEQFF | TGTGCCAGCAGTTTGCACCGGGGATACAATGAGCAGTTCTTC
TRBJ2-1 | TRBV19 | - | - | CASSGRRAGYNEQFF | TGTGCCAGTAGTGGTAGACGGGCGGGCTACAATGAGCAGTTCTTC
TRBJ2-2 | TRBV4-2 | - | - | CASSKGTFNTGELFF | TGTGCCAGCAGCAAAGGGACTTTTAACACCGGGGAGCTGTTTTTT
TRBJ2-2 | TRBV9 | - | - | CASSVEDTYTGELFF | TGTGCCAGCAGCGTAGAGGACACCTACACCGGGGAGCTGTTTTTT
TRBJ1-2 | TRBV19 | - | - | CASTQTPGNYGYTF | TGTGCCAGTACCCAGACCCCAGGAAACTATGGCTACACCTTC
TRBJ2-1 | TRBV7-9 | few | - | CASSLFGSTTYNEQFF | TGTGCCAGCAGCCTCTTTGGCAGTACTACCTACAATGAGCAGTTCTTC
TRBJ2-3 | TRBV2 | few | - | CASSGRGRRGTDTQYF | TGTGCCAGCAGTGGACGAGGGCGGAGGGGCACAGATACGCAGTATTTT
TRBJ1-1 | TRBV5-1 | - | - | CASSSAVNTEAFF | TGCGCCAGCAGCTCGGCGGTGAACACTGAAGCTTTCTTT
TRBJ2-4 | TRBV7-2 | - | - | CASSLDADEGNIQYF | TGTGCCAGCAGCTTAGACGCGGACGAGGGAAACATTCAGTACTTC
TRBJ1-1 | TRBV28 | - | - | CASSLTAMNTEAFF | TGTGCCAGCAGTCTGACAGCTATGAACACTGAAGCTTTCTTT
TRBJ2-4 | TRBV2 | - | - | CASSAVAKNIQYF | TGTGCCAGCAGTGCTGTGGCCAAAAACATTCAGTACTTC
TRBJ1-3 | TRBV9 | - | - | CASSATLAGANTIYF | TGTGCCAGCAGCGCTACCTTGGCGGGGGCAAACACCATATATTTT
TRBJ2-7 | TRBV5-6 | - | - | CASSLVLGGYEQYF | TGTGCCAGCAGCTTGGTTTTGGGGGGTTACGAGCAGTACTTC
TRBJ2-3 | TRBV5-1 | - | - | CASSLRGTDTQYF | TGCGCCAGCAGCTTGAGGGGGACAGATACGCAGTATTTT
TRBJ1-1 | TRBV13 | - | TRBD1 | CASSASGTGDTEAFF | TGTGCCAGCAGCGCTTCCGGGACAGGGGACACTGAAGCTTTCTTT
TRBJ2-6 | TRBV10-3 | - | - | CAIRPPRNSGANVLTF | TGTGCCATCCGACCGCCCAGGAACTCTGGGGCCAACGTCCTGACTTTC
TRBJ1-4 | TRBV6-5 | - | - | CASRPGSRNEKLFF | TGTGCCAGCAGACCCGGGTCCCGTAATGAAAAACTGTTTTTT
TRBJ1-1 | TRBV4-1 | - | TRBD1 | CASSKRTGRDTEAFF | TGCGCCAGCAGCAAAAGGACAGGCAGGGACACTGAAGCTTTCTTT
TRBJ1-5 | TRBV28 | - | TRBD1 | CASSLRGGNQHF | TGTGCCAGCAGTTTAAGAGGGGGCAACCAGCATTTT
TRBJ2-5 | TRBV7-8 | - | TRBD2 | CASSLRWTSGGGETQYF | TGTGCCAGCAGCTTAAGATGGACTAGCGGGGGTGGAGAGACCCAGTACTTC
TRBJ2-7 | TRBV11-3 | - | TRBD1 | CASSIPDRGTYEQYF | TGTGCCAGCAGCATACCCGACAGGGGGACCTACGAGCAGTACTTC
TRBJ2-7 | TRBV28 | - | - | CASTAGQGGDYEQYF | TGTGCCAGCACGGCGGGACAAGGGGGGGACTACGAGCAGTACTTC
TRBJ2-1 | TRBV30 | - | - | CAFNRVPNEQFF | TGTGCTTTTAACAGGGTCCCCAATGAGCAGTTCTTC
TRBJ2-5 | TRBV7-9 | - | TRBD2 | CASTPSAGGLETQYF | TGTGCCAGCACGCCCTCCGCGGGGGGGCTTGAGACCCAGTACTTC
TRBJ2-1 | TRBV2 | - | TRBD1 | CASSVGQGKHNEQFF | TGTGCCAGCAGCGTTGGACAGGGGAAGCACAATGAGCAGTTCTTC